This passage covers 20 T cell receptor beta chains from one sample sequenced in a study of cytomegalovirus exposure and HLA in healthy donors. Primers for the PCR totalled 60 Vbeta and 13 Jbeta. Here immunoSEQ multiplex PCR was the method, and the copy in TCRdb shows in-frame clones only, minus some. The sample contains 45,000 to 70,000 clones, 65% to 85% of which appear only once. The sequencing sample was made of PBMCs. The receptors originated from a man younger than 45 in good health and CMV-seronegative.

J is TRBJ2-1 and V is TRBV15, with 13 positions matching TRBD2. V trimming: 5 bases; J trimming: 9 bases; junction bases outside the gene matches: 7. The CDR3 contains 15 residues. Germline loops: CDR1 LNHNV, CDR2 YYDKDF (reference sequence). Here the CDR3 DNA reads TGTGCCACCAGCGCACTAGCGGGAGGGCCAGGTGAGCAGTTCTTC. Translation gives CATSALAGGPGEQFF.

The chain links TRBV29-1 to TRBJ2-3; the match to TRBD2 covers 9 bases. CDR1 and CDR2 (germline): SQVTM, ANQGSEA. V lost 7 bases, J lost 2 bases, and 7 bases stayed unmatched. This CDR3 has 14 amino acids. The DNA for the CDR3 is TGCAGCGCCCGACGACTAGCGGACACAGATACGCAGTATTTT. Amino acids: CSARRLADTDTQYF.

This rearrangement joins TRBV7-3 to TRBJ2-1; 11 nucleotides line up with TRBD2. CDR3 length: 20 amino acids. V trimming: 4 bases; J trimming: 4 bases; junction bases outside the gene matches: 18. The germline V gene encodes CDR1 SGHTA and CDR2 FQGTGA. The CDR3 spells CASSSGGTSGADKLYNEQFF. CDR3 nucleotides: TGTGCCAGCAGCTCGGGGGGGACTAGCGGCGCCGACAAGCTATACAATGAGCAGTTCTTC.

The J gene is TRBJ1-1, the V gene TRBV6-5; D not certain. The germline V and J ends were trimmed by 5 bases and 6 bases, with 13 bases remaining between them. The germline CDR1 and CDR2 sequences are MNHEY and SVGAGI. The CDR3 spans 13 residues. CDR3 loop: CASSRRRESEAFF. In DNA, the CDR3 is TGTGCCAGCAGTAGGAGGAGGGAGTCTGAAGCTTTCTTT.

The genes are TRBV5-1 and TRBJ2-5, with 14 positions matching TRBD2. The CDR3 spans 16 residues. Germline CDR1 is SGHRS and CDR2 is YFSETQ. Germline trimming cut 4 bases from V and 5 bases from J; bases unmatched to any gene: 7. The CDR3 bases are TGCGCCAGCAGCATAAGACTAGCGGGGGGGAGGGAGACCCAGTACTTC. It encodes CASSIRLAGGRETQYF.

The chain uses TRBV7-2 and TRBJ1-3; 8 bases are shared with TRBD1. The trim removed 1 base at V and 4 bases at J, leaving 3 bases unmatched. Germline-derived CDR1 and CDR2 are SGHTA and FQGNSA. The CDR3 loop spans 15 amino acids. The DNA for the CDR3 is TGTGCCAGCAGCTTAGTCGGACAGGGAGGAAACACCATATATTTT. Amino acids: CASSLVGQGGNTIYF. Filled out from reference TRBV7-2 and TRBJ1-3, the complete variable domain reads GAGVSQSPSNKVTEKGKDVELRCDPISGHTALYWYRQSLGQGLEFLIYFQGNSAPDKSGLPSDRFSAERTGGSVSTLTIQRTQQEDSAVYLCASSLVGQGGNTIYFGEGSWLTVV.

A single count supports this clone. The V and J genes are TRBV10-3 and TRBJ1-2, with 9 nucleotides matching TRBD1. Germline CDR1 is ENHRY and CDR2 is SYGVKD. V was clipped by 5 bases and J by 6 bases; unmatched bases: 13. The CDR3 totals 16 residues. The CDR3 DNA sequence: TGTGCCATCAGTCCCAGTCCCCCACAGGGGGCGGATGGCTACACCTTC. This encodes CAISPSPPQGADGYTF.

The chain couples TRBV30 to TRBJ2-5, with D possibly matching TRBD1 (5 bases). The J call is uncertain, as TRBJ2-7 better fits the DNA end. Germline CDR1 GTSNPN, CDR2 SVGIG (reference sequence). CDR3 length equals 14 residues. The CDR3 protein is CAWSVGQGSYEQYF. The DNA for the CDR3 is TGTGCCTGGAGTGTTGGGCAGGGTAGCTACGAGCAGTACTTC.

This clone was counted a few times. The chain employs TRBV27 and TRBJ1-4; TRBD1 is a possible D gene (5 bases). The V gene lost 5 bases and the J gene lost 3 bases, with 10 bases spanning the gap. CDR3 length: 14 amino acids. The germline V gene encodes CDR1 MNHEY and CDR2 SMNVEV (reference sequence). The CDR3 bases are TGTGCCAGCAGTCCTGGGACTTCTAATGAAAAACTGTTTTTT. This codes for CASSPGTSNEKLFF.

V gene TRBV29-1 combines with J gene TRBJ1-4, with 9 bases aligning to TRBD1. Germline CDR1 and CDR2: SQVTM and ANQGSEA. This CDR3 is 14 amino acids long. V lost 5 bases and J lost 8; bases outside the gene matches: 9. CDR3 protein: CSVKGRDRAEKLFF. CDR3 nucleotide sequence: TGCAGCGTTAAGGGTCGGGACAGGGCCGAAAAACTGTTTTTT. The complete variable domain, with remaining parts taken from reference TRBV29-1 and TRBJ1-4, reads SAVISQKPSRDICQRGTSLTIQCQVDSQVTMMFWYRQQPGQSLTLIATANQGSEATYESGFVIDKFPISRPNLTFSTLTVSNMSPEDSSIYLCSVKGRDRAEKLFFGSGTQLSVL.

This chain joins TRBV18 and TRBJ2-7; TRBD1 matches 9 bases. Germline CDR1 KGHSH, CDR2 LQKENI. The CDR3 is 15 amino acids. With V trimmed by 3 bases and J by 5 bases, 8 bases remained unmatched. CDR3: CASSPSGTGYHEQYF. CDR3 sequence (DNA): TGTGCCAGCTCACCCTCCGGGACAGGGTACCACGAGCAGTACTTC.

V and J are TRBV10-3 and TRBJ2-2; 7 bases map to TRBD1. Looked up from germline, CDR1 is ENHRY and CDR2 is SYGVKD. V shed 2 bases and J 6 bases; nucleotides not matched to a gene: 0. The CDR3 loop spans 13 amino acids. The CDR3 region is CAISEQGAGELFF. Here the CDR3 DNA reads TGTGCCATCAGTGAGCAGGGGGCCGGGGAGCTGTTTTTT.

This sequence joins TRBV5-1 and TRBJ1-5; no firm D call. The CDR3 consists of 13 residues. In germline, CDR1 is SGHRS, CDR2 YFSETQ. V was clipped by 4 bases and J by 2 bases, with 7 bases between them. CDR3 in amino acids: CASSREGNQPQHF. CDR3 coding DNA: TGCGCCAGCAGCAGGGAGGGCAATCAGCCCCAGCATTTT.

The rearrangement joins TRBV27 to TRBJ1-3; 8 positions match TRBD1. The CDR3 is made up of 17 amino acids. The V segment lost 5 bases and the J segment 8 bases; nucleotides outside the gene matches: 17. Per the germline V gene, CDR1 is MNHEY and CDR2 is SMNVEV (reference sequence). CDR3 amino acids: CASSLRTGSGDWDTIYF. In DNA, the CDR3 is TGTGCCAGCAGTCTCCGGACAGGGAGTGGGGATTGGGACACCATATATTTT.

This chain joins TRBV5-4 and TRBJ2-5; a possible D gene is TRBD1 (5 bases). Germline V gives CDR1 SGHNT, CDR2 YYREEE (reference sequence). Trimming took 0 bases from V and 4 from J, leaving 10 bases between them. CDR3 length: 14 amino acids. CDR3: CASSLGPGRETQYF. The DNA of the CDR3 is TGTGCCAGCAGCTTGGGGCCAGGGCGAGAGACCCAGTACTTC.

In DNA, the CDR3 is TGTGCCATCAGTGGACAGTCAGGTAGACAAGAGACCCAGTACTTC. This translates into CAISGQSGRQETQYF. The V and J genes are TRBV10-3 and TRBJ2-5; D possibly corresponds to TRBD1 (5 bases). The CDR3 is 15 residues long. Germline-derived CDR1 and CDR2 are ENHRY and SYGVKD. The V gene lost 4 bases and the J gene lost 2 bases, with 14 bases spanning the gap.

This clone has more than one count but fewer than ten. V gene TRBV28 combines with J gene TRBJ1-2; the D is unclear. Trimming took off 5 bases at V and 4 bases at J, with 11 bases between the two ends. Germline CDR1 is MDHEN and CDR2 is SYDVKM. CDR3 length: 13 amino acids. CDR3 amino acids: CASSGLNPYGYTF. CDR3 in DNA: TGTGCCAGCAGTGGTCTAAATCCCTATGGCTACACCTTC.

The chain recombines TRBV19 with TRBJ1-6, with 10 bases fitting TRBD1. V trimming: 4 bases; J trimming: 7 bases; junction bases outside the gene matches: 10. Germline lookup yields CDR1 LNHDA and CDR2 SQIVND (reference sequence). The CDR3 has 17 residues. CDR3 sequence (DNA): TGTGCCAGTAGTAGAGACAGGGGGCGCTTTCCGAATTCACCCCTCCACTTT. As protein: CASSRDRGRFPNSPLHF.

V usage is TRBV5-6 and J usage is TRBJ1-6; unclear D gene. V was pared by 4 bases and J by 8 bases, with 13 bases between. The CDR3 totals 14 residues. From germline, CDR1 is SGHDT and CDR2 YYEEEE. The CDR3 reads CASSDRGWDSPLHF. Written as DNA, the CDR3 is TGTGCCAGCAGCGATCGGGGATGGGATTCACCCCTCCACTTT. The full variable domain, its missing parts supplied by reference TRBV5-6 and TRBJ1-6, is DAGVTQSPTHLIKTRGQQVTLRCSPKSGHDTVSWYQQALGQGPQFIFQYYEEEERQRGNFPDRFSGHQFPNYSSELNVNALLLGDSALYLCASSDRGWDSPLHFGNGTRLTVT.

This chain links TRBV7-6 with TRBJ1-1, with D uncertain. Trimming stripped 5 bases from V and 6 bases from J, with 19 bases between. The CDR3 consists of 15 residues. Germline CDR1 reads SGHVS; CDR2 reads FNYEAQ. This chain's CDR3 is CASSASRGNVPEAFF. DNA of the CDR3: TGTGCCAGCAGCGCCTCGAGAGGGAACGTCCCTGAAGCTTTCTTT.